Here is one T cell receptor beta chain with its context. The data derive from a study of beta chain features in type 1 diabetes. Trimming took off 0 bases at V and 6 bases at J, with 15 bases between the two ends. Germline lookup yields CDR1 SNHLY and CDR2 FYNNEI. CDR3 size: 16 residues. Sorting of CD4+ naive, central memory, regulatory and stem cell-like memory cells was performed via CD45RO/CCR7/CD25/CD127/CD95/CD27. The investigators reverse transcribed all of the isolated RNA, so they sequenced expressed TCRB transcripts. Sequenced by immunoSEQ multiplex PCR; TCRdb stores in-frame clones only, minus some. The sample lists about 330,000 clones, approximately 10% seen once, with roughly 0.014% in the top ten.

The receptor was derived from a woman younger than 45 in good health. The V gene is TRBV2, the J gene TRBJ1-5; unclear D gene. What was sequenced was naive CD4+ T cells from blood. The CDR3 loop is CASSEALSRLGQPQHF. CDR3 coding DNA: TGTGCCAGCAGTGAAGCGCTTTCCAGGTTGGGTCAGCCCCAGCATTTT.